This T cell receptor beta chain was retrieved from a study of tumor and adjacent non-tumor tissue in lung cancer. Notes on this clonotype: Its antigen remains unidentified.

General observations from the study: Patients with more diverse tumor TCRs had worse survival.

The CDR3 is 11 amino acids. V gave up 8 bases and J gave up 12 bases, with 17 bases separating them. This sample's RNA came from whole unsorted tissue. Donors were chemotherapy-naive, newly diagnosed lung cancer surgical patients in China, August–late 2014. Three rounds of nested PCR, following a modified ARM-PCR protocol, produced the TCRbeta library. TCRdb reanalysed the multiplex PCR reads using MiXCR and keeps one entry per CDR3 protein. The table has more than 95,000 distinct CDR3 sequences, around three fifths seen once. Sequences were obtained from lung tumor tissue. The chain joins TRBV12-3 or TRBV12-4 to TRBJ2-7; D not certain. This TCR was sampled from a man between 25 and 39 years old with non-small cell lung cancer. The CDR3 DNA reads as TGTGCCAGCTCGGGCCGGTACGTGCGGTACTTC. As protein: CASSGRYVRYF.